This T cell receptor beta chain was sequenced for a study of blood T cell repertoires in COVID-19. Study background: Sites across the United States, Italy and Spain contributed samples from acute and convalescent COVID-19.

Method: immunoSEQ multiplex PCR; TCRdb's copy keeps in-frame clones and lacks some. The sample holds hundreds of thousands of clones, around 84% seen once. Cohorts were assigned according to the clinical history that participants reported. The CDR3 sequence is 15 residues long. Trimming removed 4 bases at V and 2 bases at J, with 14 bases between. Germline lookup yields CDR1 SGHKS and CDR2 YYEKEE (reference sequence). Sequencing was performed on PBMCs or T cells enriched from blood (not recorded which). V and J are TRBV5-5 and TRBJ2-3; D is uncertain. This clonotype originated in a man aged 40-50 years who had recovered from COVID-19. CDR3 loop: CASSLGVQITDTQYF. Here the CDR3 DNA reads TGTGCCAGCAGCCTTGGAGTGCAGATCACAGATACGCAGTATTTT.